This T cell receptor (beta chain) comes out of a study of T cell repertoires in ileal Crohn's disease. This CDR3 is 15 amino acids long. V was clipped by 4 bases and J by 5 bases; unmatched bases: 8. CDR1 is WNHNN, CDR2 SYGVQD, per germline (reference sequence). TCRdb's table, derived via immunoSEQ multiplex PCR, lists solely in-frame clones and lacks some. The data contain roughly 14,000 clones, around four fifths of them singletons. The TCR was taken from an adult with Crohn's disease. Source material: ileal tissue. This rearrangement joins TRBV10-1 to TRBJ2-3, with 8 bases lining up with TRBD2. The DNA for the CDR3 is TGCGCCAGCAGTGCCTCTTGGCTAGCGGGAGATACGCAGTATTTT. Protein product: CASSASWLAGDTQYF.